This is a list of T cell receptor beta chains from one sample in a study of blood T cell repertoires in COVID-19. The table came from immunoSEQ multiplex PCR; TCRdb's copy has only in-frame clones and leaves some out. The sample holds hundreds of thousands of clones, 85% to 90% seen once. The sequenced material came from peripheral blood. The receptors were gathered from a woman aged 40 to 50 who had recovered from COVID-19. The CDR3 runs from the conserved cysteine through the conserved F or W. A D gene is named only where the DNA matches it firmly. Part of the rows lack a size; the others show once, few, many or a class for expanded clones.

CDR3 DNA: TGTGCCAGCAGCCCAGGGGCAGGGGGTGACACTGAAGCTTTCTTT; CDR3 protein: CASSPGAGGDTEAFF; D gene: TRBD1; J gene: TRBJ1-1; clone size: .; V gene: TRBV7-6; CDR3 length: 15
CDR3 DNA: TGTGCCATCAGGGAGGGACTAGCGGGGGAGCAGTTCTTC; CDR3 protein: CAIREGLAGEQFF; D gene: TRBD2; J gene: TRBJ2-1; clone size: .; V gene: TRBV10-3; CDR3 length: 13
CDR3 DNA: TGTGCCAGCGGCTCGGGGGGGTCCACTGAAGCTTTCTTT; CDR3 protein: CASGSGGSTEAFF; D gene: .; J gene: TRBJ1-1; clone size: few; V gene: TRBV6-5; CDR3 length: 13
CDR3 DNA: TGTGCCAGCAGCTCGGGACAGGGATCCGGGGCCAACGTCCTGACTTTC; CDR3 protein: CASSSGQGSGANVLTF; D gene: TRBD1; J gene: TRBJ2-6; clone size: .; V gene: TRBV7-9; CDR3 length: 16
CDR3 DNA: TGTGCCATCAGTTCCCGGGGACAGGGGGCTTTCATGCCCCAGCATTTT; CDR3 protein: CAISSRGQGAFMPQHF; D gene: TRBD1; J gene: TRBJ1-5; clone size: .; V gene: TRBV10-3; CDR3 length: 16
CDR3 DNA: TGTGCCAGCAGCCAACCCAACAGGGGGGAGTCACCCCTCCACTTT; CDR3 protein: CASSQPNRGESPLHF; D gene: TRBD1; J gene: TRBJ1-6; clone size: .; V gene: TRBV3-1/TRBV3-2; CDR3 length: 15
CDR3 DNA: TGCGCCAGCAGCTTGGCCGAGTCGGGGGACTATTCACCCCTCCACTTT; CDR3 protein: CASSLAESGDYSPLHF; D gene: .; J gene: TRBJ1-6; clone size: .; V gene: TRBV5-1; CDR3 length: 16
CDR3 DNA: TGTGCCAGCAGCCCCCGGGGGGGAGATTGGAGCTCCTACAATGAGCAGTTCTTC; CDR3 protein: CASSPRGGDWSSYNEQFF; D gene: TRBD2; J gene: TRBJ2-1; clone size: .; V gene: TRBV14; CDR3 length: 18
CDR3 DNA: TGTGCCAGTAGTGGGCTACAGGGGAAAGAAGCTTTCTTT; CDR3 protein: CASSGLQGKEAFF; D gene: TRBD1; J gene: TRBJ1-1; clone size: .; V gene: TRBV19; CDR3 length: 13
CDR3 DNA: TGTGCCAGCAGCCACCAGCCCCACTCGGGAACTAATGAAAAACTGTTTTTT; CDR3 protein: CASSHQPHSGTNEKLFF; D gene: .; J gene: TRBJ1-4; clone size: .; V gene: TRBV9; CDR3 length: 17
CDR3 DNA: TGCGCCAGCAGCTTATCCACGCGGGAAAAACTGTTTTTT; CDR3 protein: CASSLSTREKLFF; D gene: .; J gene: TRBJ1-4; clone size: .; V gene: TRBV5-1; CDR3 length: 13
CDR3 DNA: TGTGCCAGCGGTTCCGGGACAGGGGACTACGAGCAGTACTTC; CDR3 protein: CASGSGTGDYEQYF; D gene: TRBD1; J gene: TRBJ2-7; clone size: .; V gene: TRBV9; CDR3 length: 14
CDR3 DNA: TGTGCCATCAGTGAGTCCAACCTTAGGGGGTCCTACGAGCAGTACTTC; CDR3 protein: CAISESNLRGSYEQYF; D gene: .; J gene: TRBJ2-7; clone size: .; V gene: TRBV10-3; CDR3 length: 16
CDR3 DNA: TGTGCCAGCAGCCCGCTGGTGGGGACAGGGGCAGATACGCAGTATTTT; CDR3 protein: CASSPLVGTGADTQYF; D gene: TRBD1; J gene: TRBJ2-3; clone size: .; V gene: TRBV5-4; CDR3 length: 16
CDR3 DNA: TGCGCCAGCAGCTTGGACCGGGCCGGGGAGCTGTTTTTT; CDR3 protein: CASSLDRAGELFF; D gene: .; J gene: TRBJ2-2; clone size: .; V gene: TRBV5-1; CDR3 length: 13
CDR3 DNA: TGTGCCAGCAGCTTACAGGGTGGCAAAAACATTCAGTACTTC; CDR3 protein: CASSLQGGKNIQYF; D gene: .; J gene: TRBJ2-4; clone size: .; V gene: TRBV7-2; CDR3 length: 14
CDR3 DNA: TGTGCCAGCAGCCCGATAGGGACAGGGGTCGGCTACACCTTC; CDR3 protein: CASSPIGTGVGYTF; D gene: TRBD1; J gene: TRBJ1-2; clone size: .; V gene: TRBV7-8; CDR3 length: 14
CDR3 DNA: TGCGCCAGCAGCCCCGCCGTGGCGGGGGTAACCTACAATGAGCAGTTCTTC; CDR3 protein: CASSPAVAGVTYNEQFF; D gene: TRBD2; J gene: TRBJ2-1; clone size: .; V gene: TRBV4-1; CDR3 length: 17
CDR3 DNA: TGTGCCAGCAGTACCCGGGCGGGGGGCGCTGAAGCTTTCTTT; CDR3 protein: CASSTRAGGAEAFF; D gene: .; J gene: TRBJ1-1; clone size: .; V gene: TRBV6-5; CDR3 length: 14
CDR3 DNA: TGTGCCAGCAGTCGAAATAGCGGGGGTGAGACCCAGTACTTC; CDR3 protein: CASSRNSGGETQYF; D gene: TRBD2; J gene: TRBJ2-5; clone size: .; V gene: TRBV2; CDR3 length: 14
CDR3 DNA: TGTGCCAGCAGCGTATCTCCGACAGGGTCTGAGCAGTTCTTC; CDR3 protein: CASSVSPTGSEQFF; D gene: TRBD1; J gene: TRBJ2-1; clone size: .; V gene: TRBV9; CDR3 length: 14
CDR3 DNA: TGCGCCAGCAGCGTTAGCGGGAGCGGAAGCGGGGAGCTGTTTTTT; CDR3 protein: CASSVSGSGSGELFF; D gene: TRBD2; J gene: TRBJ2-2; clone size: .; V gene: TRBV5-1; CDR3 length: 15
CDR3 DNA: TGTGCCAGTAGTATTGAGGGGGGGACAGATACGCAGTATTTT; CDR3 protein: CASSIEGGTDTQYF; D gene: .; J gene: TRBJ2-3; clone size: .; V gene: TRBV19; CDR3 length: 14
CDR3 DNA: TGTGCCAGCAGCTACGGGACAGGGGGCTCGCGGCTGTTTTTT; CDR3 protein: CASSYGTGGSRLFF; D gene: TRBD1; J gene: TRBJ2-2; clone size: .; V gene: TRBV5-6; CDR3 length: 14
CDR3 DNA: TGTGCCAGCAGCTTACCCGGACAGGGCCAAAGCTATGGCTACACCTTC; CDR3 protein: CASSLPGQGQSYGYTF; D gene: TRBD1; J gene: TRBJ1-2; clone size: .; V gene: TRBV5-4; CDR3 length: 16
CDR3 DNA: TGTGCCTGGAGTCACGGGGGGGTCTCTGGAAACACCATATATTTT; CDR3 protein: CAWSHGGVSGNTIYF; D gene: .; J gene: TRBJ1-3; clone size: .; V gene: TRBV30; CDR3 length: 15
CDR3 DNA: TGTGCCAGCAGCTTAAGGCAGGGGGCGGGCGAGCAGTACTTC; CDR3 protein: CASSLRQGAGEQYF; D gene: TRBD1; J gene: TRBJ2-7; clone size: .; V gene: TRBV7-2; CDR3 length: 14
CDR3 DNA: TGTGCCAGCAGTGAGCGGAGACAGACCTATGGCTACACCTTC; CDR3 protein: CASSERRQTYGYTF; D gene: .; J gene: TRBJ1-2; clone size: .; V gene: TRBV6-1; CDR3 length: 14
CDR3 DNA: TGTGCCAGCAGCTTAGACAGGGGGCAAGGCTACACCTTC; CDR3 protein: CASSLDRGQGYTF; D gene: TRBD1; J gene: TRBJ1-2; clone size: .; V gene: TRBV7-8; CDR3 length: 13
CDR3 DNA: TGCGCCAGCAGCCAAGTGGGGGACTATTCGTACAATGAGCAGTTCTTC; CDR3 protein: CASSQVGDYSYNEQFF; D gene: TRBD2; J gene: TRBJ2-1; clone size: .; V gene: TRBV4-3; CDR3 length: 16
CDR3 DNA: TGCGCCAGCAGCTGGGATCGGACAGGGGTGTACACTGAAGCTTTCTTT; CDR3 protein: CASSWDRTGVYTEAFF; D gene: TRBD1; J gene: TRBJ1-1; clone size: .; V gene: TRBV5-1; CDR3 length: 16
CDR3 DNA: TGTGCCAGCAGGTTTTCGGGGGGCGCCTACAATGAGCAGTTCTTC; CDR3 protein: CASRFSGGAYNEQFF; D gene: .; J gene: TRBJ2-1; clone size: .; V gene: TRBV7-8; CDR3 length: 15
CDR3 DNA: TGCGCCAGCAGCTTGGTCCCGACAGGGGCGAACACCGGGGAGCTGTTTTTT; CDR3 protein: CASSLVPTGANTGELFF; D gene: TRBD1; J gene: TRBJ2-2; clone size: .; V gene: TRBV5-1; CDR3 length: 17
CDR3 DNA: TGCGCCAGCAGCTTGGGGACAGGGGGAACCTCCTACGAGCAGTACTTC; CDR3 protein: CASSLGTGGTSYEQYF; D gene: TRBD1; J gene: TRBJ2-7; clone size: .; V gene: TRBV5-1; CDR3 length: 16
CDR3 DNA: TGCAGCGCAGGACAGGGGTCGAACACTGAAGCTTTCTTT; CDR3 protein: CSAGQGSNTEAFF; D gene: TRBD1; J gene: TRBJ1-1; clone size: .; V gene: TRBV29-1; CDR3 length: 13
CDR3 DNA: TGTGCCAGCAGCCAAGTCCCAGGGGCCCAATATGGCTACACCTTC; CDR3 protein: CASSQVPGAQYGYTF; D gene: .; J gene: TRBJ1-2; clone size: .; V gene: TRBV14; CDR3 length: 15
CDR3 DNA: TGTGCCAGCAGGGACAGGGGGCAATCACCCCTCCACTTT; CDR3 protein: CASRDRGQSPLHF; D gene: TRBD1; J gene: TRBJ1-6; clone size: .; V gene: TRBV2; CDR3 length: 13
CDR3 DNA: TGTGCCAGCAGTAGGAGAAGCACAGATACGCAGTATTTT; CDR3 protein: CASSRRSTDTQYF; D gene: .; J gene: TRBJ2-3; clone size: .; V gene: TRBV12-3/TRBV12-4; CDR3 length: 13
CDR3 DNA: TGTGCCAGCAGAACCACCGGGACAGGGGTTGAGCAGTACTTC; CDR3 protein: CASRTTGTGVEQYF; D gene: TRBD1; J gene: TRBJ2-7; clone size: .; V gene: TRBV2; CDR3 length: 14
CDR3 DNA: TGCGCCAGCAGCTTGGCCTTGGGCATGACCTCCGAGACCCAGTACTTC; CDR3 protein: CASSLALGMTSETQYF; D gene: .; J gene: TRBJ2-5; clone size: .; V gene: TRBV5-1; CDR3 length: 16
CDR3 DNA: TGCAGCGTTGTCCAGGGAGGGGGCACTGAAGCTTTCTTT; CDR3 protein: CSVVQGGGTEAFF; D gene: .; J gene: TRBJ1-1; clone size: .; V gene: TRBV29-1; CDR3 length: 13
CDR3 DNA: TGTGCCAGCAGCTTAGGCCGCGGGGTTGGTCAGCCCCAGCATTTT; CDR3 protein: CASSLGRGVGQPQHF; D gene: .; J gene: TRBJ1-5; clone size: once; V gene: TRBV13; CDR3 length: 15
CDR3 DNA: TGTGCCAGCAGCCCAGCGGGGAGAGTTCCCTACGAGCAGTACTTC; CDR3 protein: CASSPAGRVPYEQYF; D gene: TRBD2; J gene: TRBJ2-7; clone size: .; V gene: TRBV5-4; CDR3 length: 15
CDR3 DNA: TGTGCCAGCAGCTTAGAGACCCGGGGAGATACGCAGTATTTT; CDR3 protein: CASSLETRGDTQYF; D gene: .; J gene: TRBJ2-3; clone size: .; V gene: TRBV7-2; CDR3 length: 14
CDR3 DNA: TGTGCCAGCAGCCCGCGGCGGGATACGCAGTATTTT; CDR3 protein: CASSPRRDTQYF; D gene: .; J gene: TRBJ2-3; clone size: once; V gene: TRBV7-2; CDR3 length: 12
CDR3 DNA: TGTGCCAGCAGCCATGGGGGACATAAGGCCGAGCAGTACTTC; CDR3 protein: CASSHGGHKAEQYF; D gene: .; J gene: TRBJ2-7; clone size: .; V gene: TRBV11-2; CDR3 length: 14
CDR3 DNA: TGTGCCAGCAGCGTAGAGGGACAACCTAACTATGGCTACACCTTC; CDR3 protein: CASSVEGQPNYGYTF; D gene: .; J gene: TRBJ1-2; clone size: once; V gene: TRBV9; CDR3 length: 15
CDR3 DNA: TGCGCCAGCAGTGAGGACAGGGGGCACACTGAAGCTTTCTTT; CDR3 protein: CASSEDRGHTEAFF; D gene: TRBD1; J gene: TRBJ1-1; clone size: .; V gene: TRBV10-1; CDR3 length: 14
CDR3 DNA: TGTGCCAGCAGCCATCTACGAGGGAACTATGGCTACACCTTC; CDR3 protein: CASSHLRGNYGYTF; D gene: .; J gene: TRBJ1-2; clone size: .; V gene: TRBV7-8; CDR3 length: 14
CDR3 DNA: TGTGCCAGCAGCCCAGGGGGCGTGGGGTCCTACGAGCAGTACTTC; CDR3 protein: CASSPGGVGSYEQYF; D gene: TRBD1; J gene: TRBJ2-7; clone size: .; V gene: TRBV6-5; CDR3 length: 15
CDR3 DNA: TGTGCCAGCAGTGGGGAGTGGGGGCCAACTAATGAAAAACTGTTTTTT; CDR3 protein: CASSGEWGPTNEKLFF; D gene: .; J gene: TRBJ1-4; clone size: .; V gene: TRBV6-1; CDR3 length: 16
CDR3 DNA: TGTGCCAGCAGCTTAAGAGCGGGGAACACAGATACGCAGTATTTT; CDR3 protein: CASSLRAGNTDTQYF; D gene: TRBD2; J gene: TRBJ2-3; clone size: .; V gene: TRBV7-9; CDR3 length: 15
CDR3 DNA: TGTGCCAGCAGAAGACAGACTGTAACCGGGGAGCTGTTTTTT; CDR3 protein: CASRRQTVTGELFF; D gene: .; J gene: TRBJ2-2; clone size: .; V gene: TRBV6-5; CDR3 length: 14
CDR3 DNA: TGTGCCTGGAGTGTACTGCAGGGTTCCTACGAGCAGTACTTC; CDR3 protein: CAWSVLQGSYEQYF; D gene: .; J gene: TRBJ2-7; clone size: .; V gene: TRBV30; CDR3 length: 14
CDR3 DNA: TGTGCCTGGAGGGCCACCTTAAATTCACCCCTCCACTTT; CDR3 protein: CAWRATLNSPLHF; D gene: .; J gene: TRBJ1-6; clone size: .; V gene: TRBV30; CDR3 length: 13
CDR3 DNA: TGTGCCAGCAGTTACTTTTTGGCGGGTGGCTACACCTTC; CDR3 protein: CASSYFLAGGYTF; D gene: .; J gene: TRBJ1-2; clone size: .; V gene: TRBV6-5; CDR3 length: 13
CDR3 DNA: TGTGCCAGCTCACCACAAGACGTGCAGGATAGCACAGATACGCAGTATTTT; CDR3 protein: CASSPQDVQDSTDTQYF; D gene: .; J gene: TRBJ2-3; clone size: .; V gene: TRBV18; CDR3 length: 17
CDR3 DNA: TGTGCCAGCAGCGGGGGGCTAGGGGGTTCCTACAATGAGCAGTTCTTC; CDR3 protein: CASSGGLGGSYNEQFF; D gene: .; J gene: TRBJ2-1; clone size: few; V gene: TRBV9; CDR3 length: 16
CDR3 DNA: TGTGCCAGCAGCGTAGACTCCGGGAGGAATGAGCAGTTCTTC; CDR3 protein: CASSVDSGRNEQFF; D gene: TRBD2; J gene: TRBJ2-1; clone size: .; V gene: TRBV9; CDR3 length: 14